A single sample gave rise to the 20 T cell receptor beta chains below, sequenced in a study of blood T cell repertoires in COVID-19 (dated by TCRdb to about 2020). Library generation was performed with the immunoSEQ multiplex PCR assay. TCRdb retrieved this table from immuneACCESS and kept in-frame rearrangements only. Not all clones are present; in checked studies, unresolved V genes account for under half, and no reason is known for the remainder. This sample has approximately 180,000 clones in its table, and roughly 88% of those were observed once. The top ten clones comprise about 7% of the sample. The sample taken for sequencing was peripheral blood. Receptor source: a woman aged 40-49 years with COVID-19, enrolled during active disease.

This chain uses TRBV24-1 with TRBJ1-2, with 8 bases aligning to TRBD1. The V gene's germline CDR1 is KGHDR and CDR2 SFDVKD. The CDR3 length is 12 residues. The V gene end was trimmed by 8 bases and the J gene end by 5 bases; junction bases not matched to a gene: 3. CDR3 sequence: CATTTGAYGYTF. In DNA form, the CDR3 reads TGTGCCACCACGACAGGGGCTTATGGCTACACCTTC.

The chain is built from TRBV18 and TRBJ2-7; 10 nucleotides line up with TRBD1. J was trimmed by 6 bases and V by 3 bases; bases with no gene match: 2. CDR3 length: 13 residues. Germline V gene data show CDR1 as KGHSH and CDR2 as LQKENI. The CDR3 sequence: CASSPGQGVEQYF. As DNA, the CDR3 is TGTGCCAGCTCACCCGGACAGGGGGTCGAGCAGTACTTC.

V is TRBV2 and J is TRBJ1-5, with D unresolved. The CDR3 contains 14 residues. Germline V CDR1 and CDR2: SNHLY, FYNNEI. V was clipped by 2 bases and J by 2 bases, with 7 bases between them. Here the CDR3 reads CASSEMRGNQPQHF. CDR3 DNA: TGTGCCAGCAGTGAAATGAGAGGCAATCAGCCCCAGCATTTT.

This clone was detected a few times. The gene calls are TRBV5-1 and TRBJ2-7; 8 bases agree with TRBD1. The ends lost 0 bases at V and 2 bases at J; junction bases unmatched: 13. Per germline, CDR1 SGHRS and CDR2 YFSETQ. The CDR3 is 18 amino acids. CDR3: CASSLGPGGGRVAYEQYF. CDR3 in DNA: TGCGCCAGCAGCTTGGGCCCAGGGGGCGGAAGAGTCGCCTACGAGCAGTACTTC.

This clone occurred once. The junction departs from the called germline gene at one end, perhaps through a read error. This sequence joins TRBV15 and TRBJ2-3; no clear D. The CDR3 runs to 11 residues. CDR1 and CDR2 from the germline V gene are LNHNV and YYDKDF (reference sequence). CDR3 region: CATSSRYTQYF. The CDR3 nucleotides are TGTGCCACCAGCTCACGGTATACCCAGTATTTT.

This clone occurred a few times. The chain joins TRBV28 to TRBJ2-2, with 10 bases matching TRBD1. The V segment lost 7 bases and the J segment 9 bases; nucleotides outside the gene matches: 8. Germline V lookup: CDR1 MDHEN, CDR2 SYDVKM. This CDR3 region has 14 residues. The CDR3 DNA is TGTGCCAGCAACCGGGACAGGGGCGTCCGGGAGCTGTTTTTT. Amino acids: CASNRDRGVRELFF.

This chain joins TRBV18 and TRBJ1-2; 7 positions match TRBD1. Germline values: CDR1 KGHSH, CDR2 LQKENI. CDR3 length: 14 residues. The V segment lost 4 bases and the J segment 6 bases; nucleotides outside the gene matches: 8. In nucleotides, the CDR3 is TGTGCCAGCTCACTCAAAGAGGGGGCCCATGGCTACACCTTC. Its translation is CASSLKEGAHGYTF.

The chain links TRBV9 to TRBJ1-3; 10 positions agree with TRBD1. The CDR3 is 15 amino acids. Trimming removed 3 bases from V and 3 bases from J; junction bases left unmatched: 3. Germline V gene sequence: CDR1 SGDLS, CDR2 YYNGEE. The CDR3 coding sequence is TGTGCCAGCAGCGCGACAGGGGGCCGTGGAAACACCATATATTTT. As protein: CASSATGGRGNTIYF. The full variable domain, with the rest looked up from reference TRBV9 and TRBJ1-3, is DSGVTQTPKHLITATGQRVTLRCSPRSGDLSVYWYQQSLDQGLQFLIQYYNGEERAKGNILERFSAQQFPDLHSELNLSSLELGDSALYFCASSATGGRGNTIYFGEGSWLTVV.

The chain uses TRBV12-3 or TRBV12-4 and TRBJ1-2; possible D gene TRBD1, 6 bases. Trimming removed 6 bases from V and 5 bases from J, with 13 bases in between. The CDR3 consists of 13 residues. For the CDR3, the DNA is TGTGCCAGCAGCCAGGACAGATTATATGGCTACACCTTC. This sequence encodes CASSQDRLYGYTF.

This chain connects TRBV7-2 to TRBJ2-3; weak D call: TRBD2 (5 bases). This CDR3 region has 13 residues. Trimming took 0 bases from V and 6 from J, leaving 7 bases between them. Germline CDR1 reads SGHTA; CDR2 reads FQGNSA. CDR3 DNA: TGTGCCAGCAGCTTAGCGCGGGTGGATACGCAGTATTTT. Encoded protein: CASSLARVDTQYF.

The V call is TRBV6-1, the J call TRBJ1-6; 9 nucleotides line up with TRBD1. The V gene's germline CDR1 is MNHNS and CDR2 SASEGT. The CDR3 sequence is 19 residues long. Losses at the gene ends were 4 bases for V and 0 bases for J; bases not matched to a gene: 10. For the CDR3, the DNA is TGTGCCAGCAGTGCCCCCGGGACAGGGACCAGCTCCTATAATTCACCCCTCCACTTT. It encodes CASSAPGTGTSSYNSPLHF.

The V call is TRBV6-5, the J call TRBJ1-3; no firm D call. Between the trimmed V and J ends, which lost 6 bases and 0 bases, there was a span of 3 bases. The CDR3 totals 12 residues. The germline gives CDR1 MNHEY, CDR2 SVGAGI. The CDR3 reads CASSNSGNTIYF. In DNA form, the CDR3 reads TGTGCCAGCAGCAACTCTGGAAACACCATATATTTT.

This sequence joins TRBV19 and TRBJ2-1, with TRBD2 identical over 15 bases. CDR1 LNHDA and CDR2 SQIVND come from the germline V gene (reference sequence). V lost 6 bases and J lost 4; bases outside the gene matches: 1. The length of the CDR3 is 15 residues. The CDR3 reads CASRGLAGGYNEQFF. CDR3 coding DNA: TGTGCCAGTAGAGGACTAGCGGGAGGGTACAATGAGCAGTTCTTC.

The chain couples TRBV2 to TRBJ2-5, with 9 bases lining up with TRBD1. Germline V CDR1 and CDR2: SNHLY, FYNNEI. J lost 5 bases, V lost 3 bases, and 4 bases had no gene match. This CDR3 is built from 14 residues. Written as DNA, the CDR3 is TGTGCCAGCAGTGAGGACAGGGGCAGGGAGACCCAGTACTTC. The encoded protein is CASSEDRGRETQYF.

This clone was counted once. V usage is TRBV7-6 and J usage is TRBJ1-2, with a possible D match to TRBD1 (6 bases). Per germline, CDR1 SGHVS and CDR2 FNYEAQ. This CDR3 is 14 amino acids long. V lost 5 bases, J lost 3 bases, and 13 bases lay in between. Here the CDR3 DNA reads TGTGCCAGCAGCCCCTACAGGGCGGACTATGGCTACACCTTC. Amino acid sequence: CASSPYRADYGYTF.

V is TRBV10-3 and J is TRBJ2-1, with D perhaps matching TRBD2 (5 bases). This CDR3 comprises 12 residues. Germline CDR1 and CDR2: ENHRY and SYGVKD. V was pared by 4 bases and J by 9 bases, with 10 bases between. The CDR3 loop reads CAISVGGSEQFF. Here the CDR3 DNA reads TGTGCCATCAGTGTCGGAGGAAGTGAGCAGTTCTTC.

J is TRBJ1-2 and V is TRBV28; 10 bases agree with TRBD1. The CDR3 spans 15 residues. V lost 4 bases to trimming and J lost 7 bases; unmatched junction nucleotides: 9. Germline-derived CDR1 and CDR2 are MDHEN and SYDVKM. The CDR3 reads CASSYRQGALGGYTF. The DNA for the CDR3 is TGTGCCAGCAGTTACCGACAGGGGGCGCTCGGTGGCTACACCTTC.

The J gene is TRBJ1-5, the V gene TRBV2, with no clear D. The V end was cut by 6 bases, the J end by 5 bases, with 5 bases between. CDR1 SNHLY and CDR2 FYNNEI come from the germline V gene. The CDR3 runs 11 residues. The CDR3 nucleotides are TGTGCCAGCAGGCTAGATCAGCCCCAGCATTTT. It yields the protein CASRLDQPQHF.

The genes are TRBV24-1 and TRBJ1-5; 8 bases line up with TRBD1. This CDR3 is 15 amino acids long. Trimming at V came to 1 base and at J to 4 bases, leaving 2 bases not matched to a gene. Germline loops: CDR1 KGHDR, CDR2 SFDVKD. Written as DNA, the CDR3 is TGTGCCACCAGTGATTTTACAGGGGGGAATCAGCCCCAGCATTTT. This encodes CATSDFTGGNQPQHF.

The chain joins TRBV5-1 to TRBJ2-5; D might be TRBD1 (6 bases). CDR3 length: 13 amino acids. The germline V and J ends were trimmed by 6 bases and 1 base, with 10 bases remaining between them. The germline V gene encodes CDR1 SGHRS and CDR2 YFSETQ. The CDR3 here is CASTRTVQETQYF. In DNA, the CDR3 is TGCGCCAGCACCAGGACAGTCCAAGAGACCCAGTACTTC.